This is a list of T cell receptor beta chains from one sample in a study of blood T cells in healthy people across ages. MiXCR, run by TCRdb on the 5' RACE reads, gives a single entry per CDR3 protein. This table holds around 800,000 distinct CDR3 sequences, about 53% found once. The sample was blood. These receptors originate from an elderly man in good health. CDR3s include the opening cysteine and the closing phenylalanine or tryptophan. D genes are given only for firm matches. The listing skips clone size in some rows; elsewhere it reads once, few, many or a size class.

TGCAGTGCCTCAACCGGGGGGGTCGACGAGCAGTACTTC,CSASTGGVDEQYF,TRBJ2-7,TRBV20-1,TRBD2,few
TGCAGCGTCGCCGGAGGGACAGGGATCTACGAGCAGTACTTC,CSVAGGTGIYEQYF,TRBJ2-7,TRBV29-1,TRBD1,-
TGTGCCAGCAGTGTTCAAGGGGGGACCCAGTACTTC,CASSVQGGTQYF,TRBJ2-5,TRBV2,-,-
TGCAGTGCTAGCGGGAGGGCCTCAGGTCGTAATGAGCAGTTCTTC,CSASGRASGRNEQFF,TRBJ2-1,TRBV20-1,TRBD2,-
TGTGCCGGCAGCTTGAGGGACATGACCTACAATGAGCAGTACTTC,CAGSLRDMTYNEQYF,TRBJ2-7,TRBV11-2,-,-
TGTGCCAGCAGCCCCAGTAGCCTTGTTACCTACGAGCAGTACTTC,CASSPSSLVTYEQYF,TRBJ2-7,TRBV9,-,once
TGTGCCAGCAGTTACTCCGCCGACGGACAGGAGGAGACCCAGTACTTC,CASSYSADGQEETQYF,TRBJ2-5,TRBV6-6,TRBD1,-
TGTGCCAGCACCACGGCGGAGACCCAGTACTTC,CASTTAETQYF,TRBJ2-5,TRBV28,-,-
TGCAGTGCTAGCGGTTATAGCGGGTTGCACTACGAGCAGTACTTC,CSASGYSGLHYEQYF,TRBJ2-7,TRBV20-1,TRBD2,few
TGCGCCAGCAGCCAAGTAGGCCACTCTGGGGCCAACGTCCTGACTTTC,CASSQVGHSGANVLTF,TRBJ2-6,TRBV4-1,-,-
TGTGCCAGCAGTGAATCCTGGCAGGGGAAGAGGTTCTTC,CASSESWQGKRFF,TRBJ2-1,TRBV2,-,few
TGTGCCAGCAGCCAAGCAGGGGGCAGTCTCAGATACGCGTATTTT,CASSQAGGSLRYAYF,TRBJ2-3,TRBV3-1,TRBD1,few
TGTGCCAGCTCACCACCGGTCGGGTTGGCCAAAAACATTCAGTACTTC,CASSPPVGLAKNIQYF,TRBJ2-4,TRBV18,-,few
TGTGCCAGCAGTGAAGGGCAAGAAGGGACAGGTAATCAGCCCCAGCATTTT,CASSEGQEGTGNQPQHF,TRBJ1-5,TRBV2,TRBD1,few
TGCGCCAGCAGCAATAGCGGAAGCACAGATACGCAGTATTTT,CASSNSGSTDTQYF,TRBJ2-3,TRBV5-1,-,-
TGCGCCAGCAGCCAAGTTCGGGACAGGGGTCGGAGCTATGGCTACACCTTC,CASSQVRDRGRSYGYTF,TRBJ1-2,TRBV4-1,TRBD1,few
TGTGCCAGCAGTGAAATTGGCAGTCCGAGGGGGTACGAGCAGTACTTC,CASSEIGSPRGYEQYF,TRBJ2-7,TRBV25-1,-,-
TGCAGTGCTAGGACAGGGGGCAAGGCCGAGCAGTACTTC,CSARTGGKAEQYF,TRBJ2-7,TRBV20-1,TRBD1,-
TGTGCCAGCAGCCCAAGGACTAGCGGGAGTACAATCCCCCAGTACTTC,CASSPRTSGSTIPQYF,TRBJ2-5,TRBV3-1,TRBD2,few
TGTGCCAGCAGCCAAGACGGGACGTTGAGGGAGACCCAGTACTTC,CASSQDGTLRETQYF,TRBJ2-5,TRBV3-1,-,-
TGTGCCAGCAGCCAAGAGTCAGACAGGCCGGGGGAGACCCAGTACTTC,CASSQESDRPGETQYF,TRBJ2-5,TRBV3-1,-,few
TGTGCCAGCAAAGGGGACAGGTTCCCCACTGAAGCTTTCTTT,CASKGDRFPTEAFF,TRBJ1-1,TRBV27,TRBD1,-
TGTGTGGGGGGCCGGGGGAACACTGAAGCTTTCTTT,CVGGRGNTEAFF,TRBJ1-1,TRBV20-1,-,-
TGTGCCAGCAACCAGCGTATGGGGGGTTGCTACAATGAGCAGTACTTC,CASNQRMGGCYNEQYF,TRBJ2-7,TRBV6-7,-,-
TGCAGTGCTAGAGACCTCTTAGCGGGAGTGGGAGATACGCAGTATTTT,CSARDLLAGVGDTQYF,TRBJ2-3,TRBV20-1,TRBD2,-
TGTGCCAGCAGCCAAGATCAGAGGCTAGCGGGGTCCTACGAGCAGTACTTC,CASSQDQRLAGSYEQYF,TRBJ2-7,TRBV3-1,TRBD2,-
TGTGTCAGCAGCTCAAGCGGACGACTCAACTATGGCTACACCTTC,CVSSSSGRLNYGYTF,TRBJ1-2,TRBV7-2,-,-
TGTGCCAGCAGCGTAGGGTCGGTCTACGAGCAGTACTTC,CASSVGSVYEQYF,TRBJ2-7,TRBV7-2,-,few
TGTGCCAGCAGCCGGTCATATCAGCCCCAGCATTTT,CASSRSYQPQHF,TRBJ1-5,TRBV12-3/TRBV12-4,-,-
TGTGCCAGCAGTACCTACGAGATAACCGGAGAAAAACTGTTTTTT,CASSTYEITGEKLFF,TRBJ1-4,TRBV3-1,-,few
TGTGCCAGCAGCTTAGTTCGAGGGGTAGCGGGAGGGGTTGACAATGAGCAGTTCTTC,CASSLVRGVAGGVDNEQFF,TRBJ2-1,TRBV27,TRBD2,once
TGTGCCAGCAGCCTGGGACTAGCGGTTCGATACAATGAGCAGTTCTTC,CASSLGLAVRYNEQFF,TRBJ2-1,TRBV4-2,TRBD2,-
TGCGCCAGCAGCTGGGGGGGCCTAGCGGACAGCTCCTACGAGCAGTACTTC,CASSWGGLADSSYEQYF,TRBJ2-7,TRBV5-1,-,-
TGTGCCATCAGACCGGGACTAGCGGGAAGCGATGAGCAGTTCTTC,CAIRPGLAGSDEQFF,TRBJ2-1,TRBV10-3,TRBD2,few
TGCAGCGTCAGGGGGCAGACAGATACGCAGTATTTT,CSVRGQTDTQYF,TRBJ2-3,TRBV29-1,TRBD1,-